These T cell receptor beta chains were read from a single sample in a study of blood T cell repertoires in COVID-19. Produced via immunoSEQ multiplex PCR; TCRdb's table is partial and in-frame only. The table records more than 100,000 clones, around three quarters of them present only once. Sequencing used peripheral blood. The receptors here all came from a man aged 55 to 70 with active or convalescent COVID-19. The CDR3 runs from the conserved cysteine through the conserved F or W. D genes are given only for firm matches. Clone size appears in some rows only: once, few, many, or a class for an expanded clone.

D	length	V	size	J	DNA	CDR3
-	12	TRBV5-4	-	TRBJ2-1	TGTGCCAGCAGCTCTCCGGTGAATGAGCAGTTCTTC	CASSSPVNEQFF
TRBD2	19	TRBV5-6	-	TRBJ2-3	TGTGCCAGCAGCTTAGGGAGGTGGACTAGCGGGCCTAGCACAGATACGCAGTATTTT	CASSLGRWTSGPSTDTQYF
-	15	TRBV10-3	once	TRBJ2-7	TGTGCCACCGGGCCCGGCGCGGGTTCTTCCTACGAGCAGTACTTC	CATGPGAGSSYEQYF
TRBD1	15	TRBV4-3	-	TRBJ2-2	TGCGCCAGCAGCCGTCGGGACAGGCACACCGGGGAGCTGTTTTTT	CASSRRDRHTGELFF
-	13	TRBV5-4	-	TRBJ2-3	TGTGCCAGCAGCTTGGAGGGGCCACCCAGACAGTATTTT	CASSLEGPPRQYF
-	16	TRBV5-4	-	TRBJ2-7	TGTGCCAGCAGCTTGAACAGCGGAGCCAGCTCCTACGAGCAGTACTTC	CASSLNSGASSYEQYF
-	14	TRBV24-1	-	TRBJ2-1	TGTGCCACCAGTGCGGTGGGGCCCTCAATGAGCCAGTTCTTC	CATSAVGPSMSQFF
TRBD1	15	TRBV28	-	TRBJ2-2	TGTGCCAGCACAGGGGGCGCGGTAGGCACCGGGGAGCTGTTTTTT	CASTGGAVGTGELFF
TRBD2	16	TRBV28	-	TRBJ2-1	TGTGCCAGCAGTTCCCCGGGGAGCGGGAGAAGAAATGAGCAGTTCTTC	CASSSPGSGRRNEQFF
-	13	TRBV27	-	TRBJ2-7	TGTGCCAGCAGTTTAATGACAGGAACCGAGCAGTACTTC	CASSLMTGTEQYF
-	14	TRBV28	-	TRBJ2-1	TGTGCCAGCAGTTTTACAGCATTGATGAATGAGCAGTTCTTC	CASSFTALMNEQFF
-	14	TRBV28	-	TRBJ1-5	TGTGCCAGCAGTCTTCCGGGAGGGAATCAGCCCCAGCATTTT	CASSLPGGNQPQHF
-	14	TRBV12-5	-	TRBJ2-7	TGTGCTAGTGGTTTAGATGACAGCTCCTACGAGCAGTACTTC	CASGLDDSSYEQYF
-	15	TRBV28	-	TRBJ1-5	TGTGCCAGCAGCCCCCGGGGGGAAGGCAATCAGCCCCAGCATTTT	CASSPRGEGNQPQHF
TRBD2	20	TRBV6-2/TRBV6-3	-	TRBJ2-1	TGTGCCAGCAGTTACCCTCGATCTCCCGGGACTAGCCAAACCTACAATGAGCAGTTCTTC	CASSYPRSPGTSQTYNEQFF
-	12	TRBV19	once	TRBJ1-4	TGTGCCAGTAGGGCCAAGGGGGAAAAACTGTTTTTT	CASRAKGEKLFF
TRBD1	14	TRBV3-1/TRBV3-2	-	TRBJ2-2	TGTGCCAGCAGCCAACCACAGGGGACCGGGGAGCTGTTTTTT	CASSQPQGTGELFF
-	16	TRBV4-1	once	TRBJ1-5	TGCGCCAGCAGCCCCCGAATTGTCCAGGGTGGTCAGCCCCAGCATTTT	CASSPRIVQGGQPQHF
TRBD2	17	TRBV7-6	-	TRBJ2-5	TGTGCCAGCAGCTTAGGGGGAGCTGCGGGAGGTCCAGAGACCCAGTACTTC	CASSLGGAAGGPETQYF
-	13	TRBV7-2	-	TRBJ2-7	TGTGCCAGCAGCTTAGCGAACACCTACGAGCAGTACTTC	CASSLANTYEQYF
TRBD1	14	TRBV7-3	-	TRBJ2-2	TGTGCCACCCGACAGGGGGCGAACACCGGGGAGCTGTTTTTT	CATRQGANTGELFF
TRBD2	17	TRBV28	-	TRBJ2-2	TGTGCCAGCAGCTCGACTCTAGCGGGAGAGTGGAGCCGGGAGCTGTTTTTT	CASSSTLAGEWSRELFF
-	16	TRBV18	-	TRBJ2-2	TGTGCCAGCTCACCACCGATGGTACGAGAAACCGGGGAGCTGTTTTTT	CASSPPMVRETGELFF
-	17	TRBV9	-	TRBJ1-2	TGTGCCAGCAGCGTAGGAGGGAGGGCCCAGGGAAGCTATGGCTACACCTTC	CASSVGGRAQGSYGYTF
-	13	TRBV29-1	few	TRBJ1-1	TGCAGCGTTGTTCGGGGATTGAACACTGAAGCTTTCTTT	CSVVRGLNTEAFF
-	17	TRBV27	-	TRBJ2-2	TGTGCCAGCAGTTTATCGATTGGCAGGATGAGCACCGGGGAGCTGTTTTTT	CASSLSIGRMSTGELFF
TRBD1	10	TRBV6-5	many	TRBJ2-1	TGTGCCACCGGCAGGGGGGAGCAGTTCTTC	CATGRGEQFF
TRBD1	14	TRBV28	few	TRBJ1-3	TGTGCCAGCAGCCCTCGGGACAGTGGAAACACCATATATTTT	CASSPRDSGNTIYF
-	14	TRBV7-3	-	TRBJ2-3	TGTGCCAGCAGTATCCCGGGAAACACAGATACGCAGTATTTT	CASSIPGNTDTQYF
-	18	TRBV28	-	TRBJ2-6	TGTGCCAGCAGGGGTCCGACAGAGATGGTTTCCGGGGCCAACGTCCTGACTTTC	CASRGPTEMVSGANVLTF
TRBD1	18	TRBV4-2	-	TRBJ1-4	TGTGCCAGCAGCCAGGCGGGACAGGGGATTCTAACTAATGAAAAACTGTTTTTT	CASSQAGQGILTNEKLFF
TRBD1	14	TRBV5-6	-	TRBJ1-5	TGTGCCAGCAGCCGGACAGGGGGCAATCAGCCCCAGCATTTT	CASSRTGGNQPQHF
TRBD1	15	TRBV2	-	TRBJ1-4	TGTGCCAGCAGTGCCTGGGACAGCCTTAATGAAAAACTGTTTTTT	CASSAWDSLNEKLFF
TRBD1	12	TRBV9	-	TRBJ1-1	TGTGCCAGCAGCGCAGGGGACAGTGAAGCTTTCTTT	CASSAGDSEAFF
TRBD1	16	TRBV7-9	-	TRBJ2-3	TGTGCCAGCAGCGCCCGACAGGGGGAGAGCACAGATACGCAGTATTTT	CASSARQGESTDTQYF
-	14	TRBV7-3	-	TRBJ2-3	TGTGCCAGCAGCTTCGGTGGTCCTACAGATACGCAGTATTTT	CASSFGGPTDTQYF
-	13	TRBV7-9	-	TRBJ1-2	TGTGCCAGCAGCCCCGGACAGCTCTATGGCTACACCTTC	CASSPGQLYGYTF
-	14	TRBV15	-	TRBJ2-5	TGTGCCACCAGCAGAGCAGGGGCAGACGAGACCCAGTACTTC	CATSRAGADETQYF
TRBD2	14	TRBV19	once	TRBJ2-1	TGTGCCAGTAGTAGCGGGACTAGCATAAATGAGCAGTTCTTC	CASSSGTSINEQFF
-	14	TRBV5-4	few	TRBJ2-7	TGTGCCAGCAGCTTGGACAGGGTAGTCCACGAGCAGTACTTC	CASSLDRVVHEQYF
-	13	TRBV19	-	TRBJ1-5	TGTGCTAGTGGCAGATCCCACAATCAGCCCCAGCATTTT	CASGRSHNQPQHF
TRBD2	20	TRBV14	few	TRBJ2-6	TGTGCCAGCAGCCCCTCGGGTATCCGAGGCGGGAGAACTGGGGCCAACGTCCTGACTTTC	CASSPSGIRGGRTGANVLTF
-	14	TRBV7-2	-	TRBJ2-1	TGTGCCAGCAGCTTAATAACTTATTCCAATGAGCAGTTCTTC	CASSLITYSNEQFF
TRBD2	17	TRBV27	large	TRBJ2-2	TGTGCCAGCAGTTCCAACCGACTAGCGGGGAACACCGGGGAGCTGTTTTTT	CASSSNRLAGNTGELFF
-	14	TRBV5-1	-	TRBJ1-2	TGCGCCAGCAGCTTGGCCGGACAGAATTATGGCTACACCTTC	CASSLAGQNYGYTF